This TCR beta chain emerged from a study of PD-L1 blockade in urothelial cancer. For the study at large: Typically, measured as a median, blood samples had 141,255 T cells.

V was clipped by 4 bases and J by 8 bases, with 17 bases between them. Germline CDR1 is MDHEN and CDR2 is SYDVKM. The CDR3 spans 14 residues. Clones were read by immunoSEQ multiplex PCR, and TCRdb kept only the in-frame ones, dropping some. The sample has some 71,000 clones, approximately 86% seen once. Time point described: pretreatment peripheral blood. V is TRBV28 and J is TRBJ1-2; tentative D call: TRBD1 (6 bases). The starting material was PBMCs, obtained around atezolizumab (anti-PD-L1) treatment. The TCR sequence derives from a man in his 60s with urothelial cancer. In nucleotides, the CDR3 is TGTGCCAGCAGTTCCATGGAGCGGGGGCACGGCTACACCTTC. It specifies CASSSMERGHGYTF.